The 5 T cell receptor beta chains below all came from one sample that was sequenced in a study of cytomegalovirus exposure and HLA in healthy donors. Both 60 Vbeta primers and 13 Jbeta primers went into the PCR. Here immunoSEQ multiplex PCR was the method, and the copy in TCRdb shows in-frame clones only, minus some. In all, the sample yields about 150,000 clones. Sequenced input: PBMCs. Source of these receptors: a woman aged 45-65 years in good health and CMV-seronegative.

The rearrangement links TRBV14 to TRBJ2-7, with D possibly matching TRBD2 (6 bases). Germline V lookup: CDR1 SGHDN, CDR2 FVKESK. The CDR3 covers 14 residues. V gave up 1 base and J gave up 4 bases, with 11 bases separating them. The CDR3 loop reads CASSQAGGLYEQYF. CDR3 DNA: TGTGCCAGCAGCCAAGCAGGAGGGCTTTACGAGCAGTACTTC.

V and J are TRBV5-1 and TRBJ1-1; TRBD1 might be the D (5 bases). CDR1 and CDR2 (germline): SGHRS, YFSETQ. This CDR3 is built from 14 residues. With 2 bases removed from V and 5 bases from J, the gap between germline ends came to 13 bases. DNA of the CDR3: TGCGCCAGCAGCTTCGCCGGGGGAAGGACTGAAGCTTTCTTT. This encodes CASSFAGGRTEAFF.

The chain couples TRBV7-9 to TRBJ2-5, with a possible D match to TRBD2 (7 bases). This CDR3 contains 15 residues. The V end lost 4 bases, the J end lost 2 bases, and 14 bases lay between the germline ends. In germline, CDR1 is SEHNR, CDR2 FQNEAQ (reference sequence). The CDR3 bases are TGTGCCAGCAGCTCATACAGGGAGGGGCAAGAGACCCAGTACTTC. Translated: CASSSYREGQETQYF.

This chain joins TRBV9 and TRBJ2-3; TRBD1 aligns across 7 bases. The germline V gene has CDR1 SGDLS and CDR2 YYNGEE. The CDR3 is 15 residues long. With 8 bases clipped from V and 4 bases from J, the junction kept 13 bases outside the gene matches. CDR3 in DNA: TGTGCCAGTTTTCGAAGGGACAGAGAATCAGATACGCAGTATTTT. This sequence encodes CASFRRDRESDTQYF.

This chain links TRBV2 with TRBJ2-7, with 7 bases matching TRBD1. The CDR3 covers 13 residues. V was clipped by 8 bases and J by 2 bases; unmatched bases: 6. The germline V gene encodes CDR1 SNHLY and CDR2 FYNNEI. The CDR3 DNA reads TGTGCCAGCTCCCGGGACAGTCCCTACGAGCAGTACTTC. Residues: CASSRDSPYEQYF.